This TCR beta chain stems from a study of T cell responses to AZD1222 COVID-19 vaccine. General study findings and limits: Unmutated regions of variants are reportedly targeted by nearly half of spike-specific TCRs. Spike-specific TCRs gained breadth and depth after people received two AZD1222 doses. Only a handful of individuals given AZD1222 were seropositive at baseline. Most donors were white British, females outnumbered males, and clonal diversity was possibly underestimated.

Germline lookup yields CDR1 SSHAT and CDR2 FNYEAQ (reference sequence). This CDR3 contains 17 residues. TCRdb keeps only in-frame clones here, not all; method: immunoSEQ multiplex PCR. The table has over 150,000 clones, over 75% seen once. With regard to this clone: Its antigen remains unknown. One end of the junction does not line up with germline, which may come from a read error.

The material sequenced was peripheral blood, taken on day 0 of AZD1222 vaccination. The source of this sequence is an adult in good health. The V and J genes are TRBV7-7 and TRBJ2-5, with 13 bases aligning to TRBD2. CDR3: CASSLGLAGDYRETQYF. CDR3 nucleotide sequence: TGTGCTAGCAGCTTAGGACTAGCGGGGGACTACCGGGAGACCCAGTACTTC.